A single TCR beta chain is shown here with its context. As yet, its antigen is unknown. Time point indicated: blood 4 weeks post-SBRT, at nephrectomy. Regarding treatment: 15 Gy SBRT to primary tumor, nephrectomy 4 weeks later. Nephrectomy followed 15 Gy stereotactic body radiation by 4 weeks. Radiation-treated patients gave blood at baseline, week 2 and week 4. The CDR3 has 20 amino acids. V lost 5 bases to trimming and J lost 0 bases; unmatched junction nucleotides: 16. The germline V gene has CDR1 MDHEN and CDR2 SYDVKM. This entry is derived from a study of radiation and T cells in renal cell carcinoma. Whole-study results and caveats: From baseline, blood top tumor clonotypes peaked at 2 weeks post-radiation.

Some clones are missing from TCRdb's copy, which holds only in-frame ones; the method was immunoSEQ multiplex PCR. This sample has around 100,000 clones, with 75% to 85% found just once. This specimen consisted of blood, obtained from a patient whose treatment included radiotherapy and nephrectomy. The chain employs TRBV28 and TRBJ2-6; 7 bases map to TRBD1. This sequence originates from a man in his 60s with renal cell carcinoma. The CDR3 DNA reads as TGTGCCAGCAGTCCCTATGGAACCCAGACAGGGTACTCTGGGGCCAACGTCCTGACTTTC. The encoded protein is CASSPYGTQTGYSGANVLTF.